This TCR beta chain emerged from a study of OX40 agonist ivuxolimab in advanced cancers. The method was immunoSEQ multiplex PCR; TCRdb's version includes in-frame clones alone and lacks a portion of them. The sample comprises 45,000 to 60,000 clones, about 92% of which are singletons, and 5.5% to 7.5% rests with the top ten. The CDR3 contains 16 residues. Germline V CDR1 and CDR2: SGDLS, YYNGEE. The V segment lost 0 bases and the J segment 6 bases; nucleotides outside the gene matches: 7. V usage is TRBV9 and J usage is TRBJ2-1; 9 bases map to TRBD1. The sample here was CD4+ or CD8+ T cells sorted from blood, taken in a trial of the OX40 agonist ivuxolimab. This receptor was obtained from an adult with an advanced solid tumor such as melanoma, head and neck, liver or kidney cancer. The CDR3 is CASSVDGTGSGNEQFF. The DNA for the CDR3 is TGTGCCAGCAGCGTAGACGGGACAGGGTCGGGCAATGAGCAGTTCTTC.